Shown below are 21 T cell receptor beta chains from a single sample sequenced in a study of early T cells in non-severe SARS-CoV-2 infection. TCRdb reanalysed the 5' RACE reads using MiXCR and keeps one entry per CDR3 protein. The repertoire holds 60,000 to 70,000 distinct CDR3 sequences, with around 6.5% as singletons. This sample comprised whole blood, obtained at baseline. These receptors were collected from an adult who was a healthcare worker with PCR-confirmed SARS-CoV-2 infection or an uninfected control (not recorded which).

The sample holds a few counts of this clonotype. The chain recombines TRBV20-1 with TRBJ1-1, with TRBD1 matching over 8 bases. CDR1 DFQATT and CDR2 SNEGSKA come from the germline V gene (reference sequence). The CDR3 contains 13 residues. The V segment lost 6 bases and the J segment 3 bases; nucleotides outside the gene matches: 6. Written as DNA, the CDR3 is TGCAGTGCCACGGACAGGGCGGACACTGAAGCTTTCTTT. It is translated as CSATDRADTEAFF.

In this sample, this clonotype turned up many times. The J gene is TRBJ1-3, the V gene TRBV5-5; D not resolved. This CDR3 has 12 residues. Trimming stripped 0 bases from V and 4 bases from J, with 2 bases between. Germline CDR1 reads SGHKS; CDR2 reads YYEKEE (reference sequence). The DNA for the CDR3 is TGTGCCAGCAGCTTGGAGGGAAACACCATATATTTT. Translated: CASSLEGNTIYF.

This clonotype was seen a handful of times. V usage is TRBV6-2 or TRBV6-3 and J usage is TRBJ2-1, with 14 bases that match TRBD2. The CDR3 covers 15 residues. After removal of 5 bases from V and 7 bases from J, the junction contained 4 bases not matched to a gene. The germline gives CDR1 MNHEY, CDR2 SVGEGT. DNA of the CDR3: TGTGCCAGCAGTCAGACTAGCGGGAGGGTGAATGAGCAGTTCTTC. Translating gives CASSQTSGRVNEQFF.

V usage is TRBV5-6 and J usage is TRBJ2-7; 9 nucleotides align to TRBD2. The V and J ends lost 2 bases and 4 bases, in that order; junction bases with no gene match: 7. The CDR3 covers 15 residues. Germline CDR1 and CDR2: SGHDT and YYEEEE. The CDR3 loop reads CASSFPGTSSYEQYF. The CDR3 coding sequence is TGTGCCAGCAGCTTTCCGGGGACTAGCTCATACGAGCAGTACTTC.

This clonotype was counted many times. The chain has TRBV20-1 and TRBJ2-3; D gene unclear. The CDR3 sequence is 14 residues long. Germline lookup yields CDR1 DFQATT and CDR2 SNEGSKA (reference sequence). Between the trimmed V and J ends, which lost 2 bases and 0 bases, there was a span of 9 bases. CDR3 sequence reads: CSARSRRSTDTQYF. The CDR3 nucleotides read TGCAGTGCTAGATCGCGAAGAAGCACAGATACGCAGTATTTT.

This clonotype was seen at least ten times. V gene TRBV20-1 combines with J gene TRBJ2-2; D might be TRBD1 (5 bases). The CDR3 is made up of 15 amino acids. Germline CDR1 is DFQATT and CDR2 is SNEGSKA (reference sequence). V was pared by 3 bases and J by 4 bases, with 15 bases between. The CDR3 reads CSASMAGMGTGELFF. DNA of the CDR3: TGCAGTGCTAGTATGGCAGGGATGGGCACCGGGGAGCTGTTTTTT.

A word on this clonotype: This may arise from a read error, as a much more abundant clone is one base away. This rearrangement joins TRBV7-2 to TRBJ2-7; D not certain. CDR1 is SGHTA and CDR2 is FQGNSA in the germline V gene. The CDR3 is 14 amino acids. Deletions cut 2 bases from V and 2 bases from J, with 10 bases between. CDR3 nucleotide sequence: TGTGCCAGCAGCTTAAATAATGGCCCCTACGAGCAGTACTTC. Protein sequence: CASSLNNGPYEQYF.

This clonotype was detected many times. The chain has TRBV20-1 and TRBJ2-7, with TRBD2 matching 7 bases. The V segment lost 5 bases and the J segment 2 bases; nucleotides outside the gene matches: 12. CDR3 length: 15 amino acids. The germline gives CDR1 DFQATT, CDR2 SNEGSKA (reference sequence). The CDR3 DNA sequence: TGCAGTGCTTTAATTAGCGGGCGTCCAGCCTACGAGCAGTACTTC. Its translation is CSALISGRPAYEQYF.

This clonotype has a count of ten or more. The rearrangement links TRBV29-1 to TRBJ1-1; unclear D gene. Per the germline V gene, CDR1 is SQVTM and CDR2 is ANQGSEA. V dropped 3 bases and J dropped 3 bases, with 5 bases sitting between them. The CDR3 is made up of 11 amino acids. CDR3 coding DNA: TGCAGCGTTGATGGGGACACTGAAGCTTTCTTT. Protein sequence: CSVDGDTEAFF.

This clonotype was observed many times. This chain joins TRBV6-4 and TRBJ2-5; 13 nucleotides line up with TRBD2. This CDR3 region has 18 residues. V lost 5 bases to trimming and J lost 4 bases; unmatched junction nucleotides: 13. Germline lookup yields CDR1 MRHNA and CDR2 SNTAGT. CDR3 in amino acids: CASSRPGLAGRAGETQYF. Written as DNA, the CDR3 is TGTGCCAGCAGTCGTCCGGGACTAGCGGGACGGGCTGGAGAGACCCAGTACTTC.

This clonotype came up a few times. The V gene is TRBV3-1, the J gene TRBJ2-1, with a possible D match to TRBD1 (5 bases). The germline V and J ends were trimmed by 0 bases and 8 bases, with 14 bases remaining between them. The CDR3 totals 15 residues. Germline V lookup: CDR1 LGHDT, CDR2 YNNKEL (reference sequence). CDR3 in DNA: TGTGCCAGCAGCCAAGAGGCAGGGTATTCGCATGAGCAGTTCTTC. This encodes CASSQEAGYSHEQFF.

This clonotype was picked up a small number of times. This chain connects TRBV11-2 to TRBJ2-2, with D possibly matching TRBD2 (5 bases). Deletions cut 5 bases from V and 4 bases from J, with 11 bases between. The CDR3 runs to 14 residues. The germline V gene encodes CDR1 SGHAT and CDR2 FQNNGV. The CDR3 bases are TGTGCCAGCAGCCCGTCCGCGGGCACCGGGGAGCTGTTTTTT. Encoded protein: CASSPSAGTGELFF.

CDR3 in DNA: TGTGCCAGCAGCCTGAACCCCGGGGACTACGAGCAGTACTTC. Protein sequence: CASSLNPGDYEQYF. The V gene is TRBV3-1, the J gene TRBJ2-7; maybe TRBD2 (5 bases). Germline CDR1 is LGHDT and CDR2 is YNNKEL (reference sequence). There are 14 residues in the CDR3. V lost 4 bases and J lost 3, with 13 bases in between.

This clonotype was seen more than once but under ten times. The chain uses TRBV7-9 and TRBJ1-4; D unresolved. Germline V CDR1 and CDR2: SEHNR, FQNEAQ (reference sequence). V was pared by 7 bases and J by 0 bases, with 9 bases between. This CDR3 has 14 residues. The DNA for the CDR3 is TGTGCCAGCACCCTACAGACAACTAATGAAAAACTGTTTTTT. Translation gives CASTLQTTNEKLFF.

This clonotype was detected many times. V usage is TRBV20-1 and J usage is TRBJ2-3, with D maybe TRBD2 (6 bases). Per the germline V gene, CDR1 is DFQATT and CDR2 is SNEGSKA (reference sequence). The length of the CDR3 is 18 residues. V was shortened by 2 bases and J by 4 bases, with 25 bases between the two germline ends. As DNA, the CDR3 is TGCAGTGCTAGATCCGTTCCGGGTGCGGGGCGGGAACCAGATACGCAGTATTTT. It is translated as CSARSVPGAGREPDTQYF.

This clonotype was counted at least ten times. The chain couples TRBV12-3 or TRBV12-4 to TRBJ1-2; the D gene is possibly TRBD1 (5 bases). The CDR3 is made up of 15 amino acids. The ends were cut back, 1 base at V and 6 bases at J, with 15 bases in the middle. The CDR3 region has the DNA TGTGCCAGCAGTTTAGGGATGGCAGGGCTAAATGGCTACACCTTC. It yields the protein CASSLGMAGLNGYTF.

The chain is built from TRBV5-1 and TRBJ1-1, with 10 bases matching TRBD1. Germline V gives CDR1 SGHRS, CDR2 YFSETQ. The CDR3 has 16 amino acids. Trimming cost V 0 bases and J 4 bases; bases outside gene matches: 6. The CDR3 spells CASSLVTGGKGTEAFF. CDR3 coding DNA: TGCGCCAGCAGCTTGGTGACAGGGGGCAAGGGCACTGAAGCTTTCTTT. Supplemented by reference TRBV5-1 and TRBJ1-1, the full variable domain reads KAGVTQTPRYLIKTRGQQVTLSCSPISGHRSVSWYQQTPGQGLQFLFEYFSETQRNKGNFPGRFSGRQFSNSRSEMNVSTLELGDSALYLCASSLVTGGKGTEAFFGQGTRLTVV.

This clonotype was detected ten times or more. CDR3 coding DNA: TGTGCCAGCAGTTTCAGTCCCCCCGGTGGAGAGCAGTACTTC. Amino acids: CASSFSPPGGEQYF. The V gene is TRBV12-3 or TRBV12-4, the J gene TRBJ2-7, with D unresolved. CDR3 length: 14 amino acids. V shed 3 bases and J shed 7 bases, with 16 bases lying between them.

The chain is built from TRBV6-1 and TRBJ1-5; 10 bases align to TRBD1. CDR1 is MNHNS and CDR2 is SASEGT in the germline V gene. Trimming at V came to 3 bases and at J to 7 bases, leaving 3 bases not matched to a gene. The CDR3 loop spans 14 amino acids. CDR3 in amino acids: CASSEGQGQQPQHF. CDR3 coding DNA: TGTGCCAGCAGTGAGGGACAGGGGCAGCAGCCCCAGCATTTT.

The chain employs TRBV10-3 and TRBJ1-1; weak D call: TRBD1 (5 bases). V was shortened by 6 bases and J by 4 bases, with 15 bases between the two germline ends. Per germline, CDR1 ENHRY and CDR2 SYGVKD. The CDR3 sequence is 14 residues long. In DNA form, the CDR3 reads TGTGCCATCAGGAAGGGGTCTTCGATCACTGAAGCTTTCTTT. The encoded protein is CAIRKGSSITEAFF.

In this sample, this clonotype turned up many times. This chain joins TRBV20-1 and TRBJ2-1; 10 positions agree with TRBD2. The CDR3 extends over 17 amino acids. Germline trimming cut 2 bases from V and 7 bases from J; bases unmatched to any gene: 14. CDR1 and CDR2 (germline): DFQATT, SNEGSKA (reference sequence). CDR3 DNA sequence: TGCAGTGCTAGATCGTTGAGACTAGCGGGCGGTCCAAATGAGCAGTTCTTC. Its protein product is CSARSLRLAGGPNEQFF.